Listed below are T cell receptor beta chains from one sample, sequenced in a study of T cell changes during pregnancy in multiple sclerosis. The assay was immunoSEQ multiplex PCR, and TCRdb's table has in-frame clones only and misses some. The repertoire holds just under 95,000 clones, 85% to 95% seen once, with about 2.6% in the top ten. The specimen was peripheral blood, collected in the first trimester of pregnancy. The receptors come from a female donor with multiple sclerosis, enrolled in a pregnancy study. CDR3s include the opening cysteine and the closing phenylalanine or tryptophan. Fields, in order: V gene, CDR3 length, J gene, CDR3 protein.

>TRBV6-5|15|TRBJ1-1
CASIFSTGGVSEAFF
>TRBV6-1|13|TRBJ2-2
CASSRAGTGELFF
>TRBV30|14|TRBJ2-5
CAWSLATGLETQYF
>TRBV5-1|15|TRBJ2-2
CASSLGQSYTGELFF
>TRBV6-1|13|TRBJ2-7
CASRTSGSNEQYF
>TRBV7-2|18|TRBJ1-4
CASRRTGGGLATNEKLFF
>TRBV4-2|18|TRBJ2-1
CASSQVTSGSATRNEQFF
>TRBV7-2|13|TRBJ2-1
CASSLVVRDEQFF
>TRBV27|16|TRBJ2-5
CASSSGTGARRETQYF
>TRBV5-4|18|TRBJ2-1
CASSGGRASGISYNEQFF
>TRBV30|13|TRBJ2-1
CAWSLARWNEQFF
>TRBV18|15|TRBJ1-2
CASSLRQGQGAGYTF
>TRBV7-3|13|TRBJ2-5
CASSFRGQETQYF
>TRBV19|17|TRBJ1-1
CASSINGWGQLNTEAFF
>TRBV27|14|TRBJ1-1
CASSLSSLAGEAFF
>TRBV7-6|16|TRBJ2-2
CASSPETGSIAGELFF
>TRBV7-9|14|TRBJ1-4
CASSSYTGHEKLFF
>TRBV14|17|TRBJ1-2
CASSQFRLGRGDYGYTF
>TRBV5-8|15|TRBJ2-3
CASSLAGPGADTQYF
>TRBV29-1|12|TRBJ2-7
CSVGDRGYEQYF
>TRBV4-1|15|TRBJ2-3
CASSFTQGATDTQYF
>TRBV28|16|TRBJ2-1
CASSWSSGTSLNEQFF
>TRBV2|11|TRBJ2-7
CASSVENEQYF
>TRBV14|15|TRBJ2-5
CASSQMAGAQETQYF
>TRBV21-1|15|TRBJ2-7
CASSNVAGEGYEQYF
>TRBV7-9|16|TRBJ1-1
CASSLGLGLLNTEAFF
>TRBV28|15|TRBJ2-5
CASSHPGWRGETQYF
>TRBV19|14|TRBJ1-5
CASSISPELQPQHF
>TRBV19|15|TRBJ2-1
CASSWAARSYNEQFF
>TRBV6-5|14|TRBJ2-1
CASSPLAGGQEQFF
>TRBV28|14|TRBJ2-5
CASSLPLAQETQYF
>TRBV27|15|TRBJ2-3
CASNLLGQGPDTQYF
>TRBV28|16|TRBJ2-2
CASSFVRGTNTGELFF
>TRBV5-4|15|TRBJ2-1
CASSLVRTGSNEQFF
>TRBV9|14|TRBJ2-1
CASSVGGRGNEQFF
>TRBV9|17|TRBJ2-1
CASSVIAGVGNLNEQFF
>TRBV19|19|TRBJ1-1
CASSILSGAGTGMNTEAFF